This TCR beta chain is from a study of CD8 T cell repertoires and HIV-1 epitope variants. Study as a whole: Twenty-five autologous and known Gag and Nef epitope variant peptides each stimulated T cells separately. Equal numbers of autologous T cell-negative cells presented antigen to enriched T cells. Findings and caveats of the study: About 10 antigen-specific TCR beta clonotypes were found; roughly six seemed cross-reactive to variants.

Germline assignment: CDR1 MNHEY and CDR2 SVGAGI. Trimming stripped 8 bases from V and 1 base from J, with 15 bases between. The CDR3 sequence is 14 residues long. The table came from immunoSEQ multiplex PCR; TCRdb's copy has only in-frame clones and leaves some out. The repertoire holds thousands of clones, with less than 65% as singletons. In its sample, this clone was seen once. As yet, its antigen is unknown. The clonotype was recovered from a male donor with HIV. The chain recombines TRBV6-5 with TRBJ2-7; no clear D gene. Sequenced: cultured CD8+ T cells derived from PBMCs. CDR3 DNA sequence: TGTGCCAGCTCTCCAGGCGCCACTTCCTACGAGCAGTACTTC. Translating it yields CASSPGATSYEQYF.